What follows are 5 T cell receptor beta chains derived from one specimen sequenced in a study of blood T cell repertoires in COVID-19 (dated by TCRdb to the early 2020s). Libraries were built with the immunoSEQ multiplex PCR assay. Entries here come from immuneACCESS through TCRdb and include only in-frame sequences with V and J called. Some clones fail to appear in such tables; in the studies checked, an unresolved V gene covers under half of the shortfall, and the cause of the remainder is unknown. This sample holds some 95,000 clones; more than 70% were observed only once. The top ten clonotypes cover roughly a quarter of the sample. The sample was peripheral blood. These TCRs come from a man in his 70s with acute or convalescent COVID-19.

This chain uses TRBV6-4 with TRBJ1-2, with D tentatively TRBD1 (6 bases). CDR1 MRHNA and CDR2 SNTAGT come from the germline V gene. V was cut by 2 bases and J by 4 bases, with 11 bases left in between. This CDR3 has 14 amino acids. DNA for the CDR3: TGTGCCAGCAGTGACCAGGGGCAGAGCTATGGCTACACCTTC. Its protein is CASSDQGQSYGYTF.

This clone was counted once. The chain carries TRBV7-8 and TRBJ2-6; no reliable D call. The ends were cut back, 7 bases at V and 2 bases at J, with 12 bases in the middle. Germline loops: CDR1 SGHVS, CDR2 FQNEAQ. The CDR3 extends over 15 amino acids. The CDR3 here is CASTKSRTGANVLTF. In DNA, the CDR3 is TGTGCCAGCACCAAGAGCCGAACTGGGGCCAACGTCCTGACTTTC.

The table lists this clone with a few counts. The chain links TRBV5-1 to TRBJ2-5, with a tentative D call TRBD2 (5 bases). The CDR3 contains 13 residues. Germline CDR1 and CDR2: SGHRS and YFSETQ. The V end was cut by 1 base, the J end by 4 bases, with 8 bases between. The CDR3 sequence: CASSLLGRETQYF. The CDR3 bases are TGCGCCAGCAGCTTGTTAGGGAGAGAGACCCAGTACTTC.

The rearrangement uses TRBV6-5 and TRBJ2-7; weak D call: TRBD2 (6 bases). There are 16 residues in the CDR3. The V end lost 4 bases, the J end lost 2 bases, and 18 bases lay between the germline ends. CDR1 and CDR2 (germline): MNHEY, SVGAGI. Here the CDR3 DNA reads TGTGCCAGCAGTTCGCCCCGGGGGACTTATACCTACGAGCAGTACTTC. Its translation is CASSSPRGTYTYEQYF.

This clone was detected a few times. The rearrangement links TRBV11-2 to TRBJ2-1; TRBD2 aligns across 7 bases. The CDR3 sequence is 16 residues long. V shed 1 base, J shed 4 bases, and the junction held 7 bases outside the gene matches. Looked up from germline, CDR1 is SGHAT and CDR2 is FQNNGV. The CDR3 DNA is TGTGCCAGCAGCTTAGTAGGGCTAGCGGTTTACAATGAGCAGTTCTTC. This codes for CASSLVGLAVYNEQFF.